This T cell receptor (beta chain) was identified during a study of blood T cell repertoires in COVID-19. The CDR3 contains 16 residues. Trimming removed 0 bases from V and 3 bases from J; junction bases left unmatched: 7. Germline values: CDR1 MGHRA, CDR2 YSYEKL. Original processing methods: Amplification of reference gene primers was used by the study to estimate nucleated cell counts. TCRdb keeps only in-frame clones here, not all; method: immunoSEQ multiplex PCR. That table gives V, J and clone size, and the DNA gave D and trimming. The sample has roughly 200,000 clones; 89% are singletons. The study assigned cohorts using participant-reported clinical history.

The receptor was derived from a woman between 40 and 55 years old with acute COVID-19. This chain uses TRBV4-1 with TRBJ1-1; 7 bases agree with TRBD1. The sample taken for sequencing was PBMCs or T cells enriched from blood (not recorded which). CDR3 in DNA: TGCGCCAGCAGCCAAGAGACAGGGCGCAGGGACACTGAAGCTTTCTTT. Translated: CASSQETGRRDTEAFF.